Sequencing of this TCR beta chain was carried out in a study of blood T cell repertoires in COVID-19. Study as a whole: There were acute and convalescent COVID-19 samples, and they came from the United States, Italy and Spain. The cDNA or gDNA used as material had been derived from T cells, B-cell-depleted T cells, or PBMCs.

This clone was picked up a small number of times. This CDR3 region has 15 residues. V lost 0 bases, J lost 9 bases, and 8 bases stayed unmatched. Germline CDR1 SGHDN, CDR2 FVKESK. Original analysis: Reference gene primer amplification gave estimated nucleated cell counts. Clones were sequenced by immunoSEQ multiplex PCR, and TCRdb holds only the in-frame ones, with some missing. V, J and clone size reflect that table, while D and trimming were determined from the DNA. The sample holds fewer than 120,000 clones; around three quarters are singletons and the top ten take around 8%. The TCR was taken from a woman aged 60-75 years with acute or convalescent COVID-19. Sequenced input: peripheral blood. V is TRBV14 and J is TRBJ2-1; 7 bases align to TRBD1. The DNA of the CDR3 is TGTGCCAGCAGCCAAGATCTAAGAGGGGGCGGTGAGCAGTTCTTC. Translated, it gives CASSQDLRGGGEQFF.